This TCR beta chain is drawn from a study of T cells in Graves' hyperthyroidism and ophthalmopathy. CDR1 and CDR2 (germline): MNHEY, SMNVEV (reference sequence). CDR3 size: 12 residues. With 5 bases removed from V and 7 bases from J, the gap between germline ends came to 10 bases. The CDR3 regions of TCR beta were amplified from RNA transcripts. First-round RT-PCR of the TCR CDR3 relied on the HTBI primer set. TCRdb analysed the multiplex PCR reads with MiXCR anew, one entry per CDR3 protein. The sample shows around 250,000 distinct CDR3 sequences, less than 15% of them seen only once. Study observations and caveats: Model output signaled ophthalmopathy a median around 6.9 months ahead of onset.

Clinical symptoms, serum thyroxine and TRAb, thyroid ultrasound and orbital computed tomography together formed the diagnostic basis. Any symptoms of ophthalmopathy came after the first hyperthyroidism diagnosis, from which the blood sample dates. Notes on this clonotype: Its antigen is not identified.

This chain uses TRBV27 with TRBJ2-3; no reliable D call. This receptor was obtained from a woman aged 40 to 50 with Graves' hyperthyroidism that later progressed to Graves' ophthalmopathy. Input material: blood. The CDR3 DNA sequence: TGTGCCAGCAGTCTCTACGGGTATACGCAGTATTTT. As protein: CASSLYGYTQYF.